A selection of T cell receptor beta chains follows, all from one sample in a study of blood T cells in healthy people across ages. TCRdb re-called the 5' RACE reads through MiXCR, storing one row per CDR3 protein. This table holds some 850,000 distinct CDR3 sequences, 20% to 30% found once. The sample also formed part of further work on T cells of mothers and their children.

Input material: blood. The receptors were gathered from a boy younger than 18 in good health. CDR3s include the opening cysteine and the closing phenylalanine or tryptophan. The order of the fields is V gene, clone size, D gene, J gene, CDR3 DNA, CDR3 protein. D genes are given only for firm matches. The size field is filled for only some rows; it gives once, few, many or a size class.

>TRBV29-1|few|NA|TRBJ2-1
TGCAGCGTTGCTTCCTCGTGGCAGCCTCTATACAATGAGCAGTTCTTC
CSVASSWQPLYNEQFF
>TRBV12-3/TRBV12-4|NA|NA|TRBJ1-2
TGTGCCAGCAGTGTCAGTTTTAACTATGGCTACACCTTC
CASSVSFNYGYTF
>TRBV29-1|few|TRBD1|TRBJ2-1
TGCAGCTCCATACCGGGACAGGGGGCGGGTGAGCAGTTCTTC
CSSIPGQGAGEQFF
>TRBV28|NA|NA|TRBJ1-3
TGTGCCAGCAGTTTAGACTGGCAGCCCAACTCTGGAAACACCATATATTTT
CASSLDWQPNSGNTIYF
>TRBV4-1|few|TRBD2|TRBJ2-3
TGCGCCAGCAGCCAGGCACTAGCGGACACAGATACGCAGTATTTT
CASSQALADTDTQYF
>TRBV10-3|NA|TRBD1|TRBJ2-7
TGTGCCATCCGATCGACAGGGCCAACCTACGAGCAGTACTTC
CAIRSTGPTYEQYF
>TRBV7-3|few|TRBD2|TRBJ2-2
TGTGCCAGCAGCCCCCAGAGGGGCGGGGGCGGGGAGCTGTTTTTT
CASSPQRGGGGELFF
>TRBV15|NA|TRBD1|TRBJ2-5
TGTGCCACCAGCATAAGGACAGGGGAGACCCAGTACTTC
CATSIRTGETQYF
>TRBV20-1|once|NA|TRBJ2-3
TGCAGTGCTAGAAACCTCTATAGCACAGATACGCAGTATTTT
CSARNLYSTDTQYF
>TRBV5-5|NA|TRBD2|TRBJ2-1
TGTGCCAGCAGGCCCGGACAGGGGCTAGCGGGGGGGAATGAGCAGTTCTTC
CASRPGQGLAGGNEQFF
>TRBV5-1|few|TRBD1|TRBJ2-7
TGCGCCAGCCGCCACCTTCCGGGACAGGGCGATTACGAGCAGTACTTC
CASRHLPGQGDYEQYF
>TRBV29-1|few|TRBD1|TRBJ2-7
TGCAGCGTTGAGACAGGGCCGGCTTTCCGAACGGTCCAGTACTTC
CSVETGPAFRTVQYF
>TRBV9|NA|TRBD2|TRBJ2-1
TGTGCCAGCAGCGCCGGAAGCGGGGGCCCGGGCGATGAGCAGTTCTTC
CASSAGSGGPGDEQFF
>TRBV2|few|TRBD1|TRBJ2-5
TGTGCCTTTCGGGGAAGGGGGCGAGAGACCCAGTACTTC
CAFRGRGRETQYF
>TRBV3-1|few|NA|TRBJ2-5
TGTGCCAGCAGCCAAAAGGGGGGTGCTGTCTCGAGGGAGACCCAGTACTTC
CASSQKGGAVSRETQYF
>TRBV6-5|few|NA|TRBJ1-2
TGTGCCAGCACATCCGGGGCTGGGTATGGCTACACCTTC
CASTSGAGYGYTF
>TRBV7-9|NA|NA|TRBJ2-7
TGTGCCAGCAGCTTAGCGGCAGCTTGGACCTACGAGCAGTACTTC
CASSLAAAWTYEQYF
>TRBV20-1|few|NA|TRBJ2-3
TGCAGTGCTAGCATGTTGACAGATACGCAGTATTTT
CSASMLTDTQYF
>TRBV29-1|few|NA|TRBJ1-1
TGCAGCGTTGAAGTAGCGGACTTGAGGAGCACTGAAGCTTTCTTT
CSVEVADLRSTEAFF
>TRBV6-5|NA|NA|TRBJ2-1
TGTGCCAGCAGTTACGAGTCCTACAATGAGCAGTTCTTC
CASSYESYNEQFF
>TRBV21-1|few|NA|TRBJ1-5
TGTGCCAGCAGCAAAGTGGCACTCTGTCGGCTAAATAGCAATCAGCCCCAGCATTTT
CASSKVALCRLNSNQPQHF
>TRBV9|few|NA|TRBJ2-5
TGTGCCAGCAGCGTATCCCTGAGAGAGACCCAGTACTTC
CASSVSLRETQYF
>TRBV10-2|NA|NA|TRBJ2-7
TGCACCAGCAGTGAGCTGGCGGACTCCTACGAGCAGTACTTC
CTSSELADSYEQYF
>TRBV10-2|NA|NA|TRBJ1-1
TGCGCCAGCAGTGAGTCCGGGGTACGAATCGAAGCTTTCTTT
CASSESGVRIEAFF
>TRBV6-1|NA|NA|TRBJ2-5
TGTGCCAGCAGTGTGCCCCTGTACTTC
CASSVPLYF
>TRBV27|NA|TRBD2|TRBJ2-5
TGTGCCAGCAGTCCCCAGCGGGGGGGTCACCGGACCCAGTACTTC
CASSPQRGGHRTQYF
>TRBV20-1|NA|NA|TRBJ2-5
TGCAGTGCTAGGGCCGGGGGCCCAGAGACCCAGTACTTC
CSARAGGPETQYF
>TRBV3-1|NA|TRBD2|TRBJ2-1
TGTGCCAGCAGCCACGCAAACGGGCGGGGGGCGCGGAATGAGCAGTTCTTC
CASSHANGRGARNEQFF
>TRBV18|few|TRBD1|TRBJ2-7
TGTGCCAGCTCACCACTTGAGACAGGGATCTACGAGCAGTACTTC
CASSPLETGIYEQYF
>TRBV4-1|NA|NA|TRBJ1-4
TGCGCCAGCAGCCCCGGGGTCTCAACTAATGAAAAACTGTTTTTT
CASSPGVSTNEKLFF
>TRBV19|NA|NA|TRBJ2-2
TGTGCCAGTAGTATCTCGAGGGAGACCGGGGAGCTGTTTTTT
CASSISRETGELFF
>TRBV7-6|NA|NA|TRBJ2-2
TGTGCCAGCAGCTTAGAGGGGTCCGATACCGGGGAGCTGTTTTTT
CASSLEGSDTGELFF
>TRBV21-1|NA|NA|TRBJ2-7
TGTGCCAGCAGCAAAGCTAATGGACAGGGTCCTTGGAATGGGCTGATTTACGAGCAGTACTTC
CASSKANGQGPWNGLIYEQYF
>TRBV29-1|few|TRBD1|TRBJ2-5
TGCAGCGTTGGTTCCGACAGGGGGCCTCAGACCCAGTACTTC
CSVGSDRGPQTQYF
>TRBV6-5|NA|NA|TRBJ2-7
TGTGCCACCGCTCCAAAGGGGGCCTACGAGCAGTACTTC
CATAPKGAYEQYF
>TRBV9|NA|NA|TRBJ2-5
TGTGCCAGCAGTCGGACGCCTCAAGAGACCCAGTACTTC
CASSRTPQETQYF
>TRBV6-5|NA|NA|TRBJ2-7
TGTGCCAGCAGTTACAGGGCAGACAGCTCCTACGAGCAGTACTTC
CASSYRADSSYEQYF
>TRBV5-1|NA|NA|TRBJ2-2
TGCGCCAGCAGCGGAGGGGTAATAACCGGGGAGCTGTTTTTT
CASSGGVITGELFF
>TRBV4-2|few|NA|TRBJ1-2
TGTGCCAGCAGCCAAGGGACGGAGGTGGGGGGCTACACCTTC
CASSQGTEVGGYTF
>TRBV5-1|NA|NA|TRBJ2-3
TGCGCCACCGGGTCACTAGGCACGCAGTATTTT
CATGSLGTQYF
>TRBV4-1|few|TRBD1|TRBJ2-7
TGCGCCAGCAGCCGCTCGCAGGGACAGGGTGCACCTGAGCAGTACTTC
CASSRSQGQGAPEQYF
>TRBV4-1|NA|NA|TRBJ2-1
TGCGCCAGCGGAGTGGGGGGATCTTACAATGAGCAGTTCTTC
CASGVGGSYNEQFF
>TRBV5-1|NA|TRBD1|TRBJ2-7
TGCGCCAGCAGCTGGACAGGGAAATACGAGCAGTACTTC
CASSWTGKYEQYF
>TRBV12-3/TRBV12-4|NA|NA|TRBJ2-3
TGTGCCAGCAGAATCCGGGCGTCCGACGGGGGAGATACGCAGTATTTT
CASRIRASDGGDTQYF
>TRBV27|few|TRBD1|TRBJ1-1
TGTGCCAGCAGTTTAAGGGCGACAGGGGGCTATCGAGCTTTCTTT
CASSLRATGGYRAFF
>TRBV6-5|few|TRBD2|TRBJ2-5
TGTGCCAGCAGTCGGACTAGCGGAGGGACCCAGTACTTC
CASSRTSGGTQYF
>TRBV7-9|NA|NA|TRBJ2-3
TGTGCCAGCAGCTCAATGACAGGCCTAAGCACAGATACGCAGTATTTT
CASSSMTGLSTDTQYF
>TRBV5-1|few|NA|TRBJ2-3
TGCGCCAGCAGCGCCGCCCTCTTTTCAGTAGATACGCAGTATTTT
CASSAALFSVDTQYF